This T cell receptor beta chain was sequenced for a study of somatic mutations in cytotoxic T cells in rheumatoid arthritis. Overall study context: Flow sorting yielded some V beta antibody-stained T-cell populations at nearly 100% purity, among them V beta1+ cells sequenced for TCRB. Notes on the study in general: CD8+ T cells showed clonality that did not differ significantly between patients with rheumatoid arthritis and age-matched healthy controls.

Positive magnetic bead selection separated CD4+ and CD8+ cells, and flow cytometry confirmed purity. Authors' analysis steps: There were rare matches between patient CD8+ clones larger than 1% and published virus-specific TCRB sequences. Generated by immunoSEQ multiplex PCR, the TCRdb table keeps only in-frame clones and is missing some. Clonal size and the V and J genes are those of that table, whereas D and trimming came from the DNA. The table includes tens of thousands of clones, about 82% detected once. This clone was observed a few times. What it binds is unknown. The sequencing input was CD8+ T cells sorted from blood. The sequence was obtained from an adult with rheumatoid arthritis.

CDR3 loop: CASSSYNEQFF. CDR3 nucleotides: TGTGCCAGTAGTAGTTACAATGAGCAGTTCTTC. The chain joins TRBV19 to TRBJ2-1; D remains ambiguous. Trimming left V 4 bases short and J 4 bases short, with 2 bases between. Germline V lookup: CDR1 LNHDA, CDR2 SQIVND (reference sequence). CDR3 length equals 11 residues.